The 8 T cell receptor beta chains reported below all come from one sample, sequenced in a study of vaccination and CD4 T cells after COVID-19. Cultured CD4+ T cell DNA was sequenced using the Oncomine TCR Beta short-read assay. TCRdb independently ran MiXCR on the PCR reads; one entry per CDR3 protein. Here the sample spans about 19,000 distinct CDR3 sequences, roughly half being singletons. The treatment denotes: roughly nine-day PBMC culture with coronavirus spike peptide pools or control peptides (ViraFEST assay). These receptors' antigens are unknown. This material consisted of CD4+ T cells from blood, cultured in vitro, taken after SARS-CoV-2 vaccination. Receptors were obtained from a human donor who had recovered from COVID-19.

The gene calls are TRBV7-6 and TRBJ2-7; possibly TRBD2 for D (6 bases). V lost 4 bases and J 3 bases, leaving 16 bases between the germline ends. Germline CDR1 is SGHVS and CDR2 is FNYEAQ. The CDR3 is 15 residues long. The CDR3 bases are TGTGCCAGCAGCTCTCCTAGTGGGAGGTACTACGAGCAGTACTTC. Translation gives CASSSPSGRYYEQYF.

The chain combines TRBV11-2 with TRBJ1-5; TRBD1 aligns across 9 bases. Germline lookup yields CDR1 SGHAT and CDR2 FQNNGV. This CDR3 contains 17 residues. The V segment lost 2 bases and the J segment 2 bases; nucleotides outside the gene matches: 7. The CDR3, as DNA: TGTGCCAGCAGCTTATTTTACCGGGACAGGGGCAATCAGCCCCAGCATTTT. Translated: CASSLFYRDRGNQPQHF.

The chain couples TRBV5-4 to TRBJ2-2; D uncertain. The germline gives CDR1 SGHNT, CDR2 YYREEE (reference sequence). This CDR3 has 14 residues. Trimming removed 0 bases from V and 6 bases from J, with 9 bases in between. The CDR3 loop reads CASSLALPPGELFF. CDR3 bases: TGTGCCAGCAGCTTGGCCCTCCCCCCCGGGGAGCTGTTTTTT.

CDR3 in DNA: TGCAGTGCCCTCCCCAACGGAGGCACAGATACGCAGTATTTT. As protein: CSALPNGGTDTQYF. The V gene is TRBV20-1, the J gene TRBJ2-3; D not certain. The CDR3 runs 14 residues. Per germline, CDR1 DFQATT and CDR2 SNEGSKA (reference sequence). Trimming shortened V by 6 bases and J by 1 base, and 14 bases separated the two germline ends.

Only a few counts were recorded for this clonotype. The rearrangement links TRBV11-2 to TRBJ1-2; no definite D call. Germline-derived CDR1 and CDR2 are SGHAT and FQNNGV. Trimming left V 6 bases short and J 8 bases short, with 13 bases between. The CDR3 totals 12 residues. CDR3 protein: CASSKSRAGYTF. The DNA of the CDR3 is TGTGCCAGCAGTAAGTCCCGAGCGGGCTACACCTTC.

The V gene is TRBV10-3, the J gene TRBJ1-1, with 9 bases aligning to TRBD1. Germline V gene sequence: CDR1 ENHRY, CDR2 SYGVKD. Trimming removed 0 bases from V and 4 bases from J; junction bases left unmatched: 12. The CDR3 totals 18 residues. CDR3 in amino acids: CAISESPRGMTGGTEAFF. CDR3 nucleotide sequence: TGTGCCATCAGTGAGTCCCCCCGAGGGATGACAGGGGGCACTGAAGCTTTCTTT.

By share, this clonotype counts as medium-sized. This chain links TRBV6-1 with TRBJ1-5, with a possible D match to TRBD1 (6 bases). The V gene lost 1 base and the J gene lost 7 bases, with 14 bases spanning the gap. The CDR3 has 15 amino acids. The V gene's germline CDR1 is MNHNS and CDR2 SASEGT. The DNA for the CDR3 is TGTGCCAGCAGTGAAGGGACAGAAGGTCACCAGCCCCAGCATTTT. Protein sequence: CASSEGTEGHQPQHF.

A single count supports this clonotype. The CDR3 loop reads CASSRFLGRNSGANVLTF. Here the CDR3 DNA reads TGTGCCAGCAGCCGTTTCTTGGGGCGGAACTCTGGGGCCAACGTCCTGACTTTC. This rearrangement joins TRBV7-6 to TRBJ2-6; tentative D call: TRBD1 (5 bases). Germline values: CDR1 SGHVS, CDR2 FNYEAQ. The CDR3 runs to 18 residues. Trimming took off 5 bases at V and 0 bases at J, with 17 bases between the two ends.